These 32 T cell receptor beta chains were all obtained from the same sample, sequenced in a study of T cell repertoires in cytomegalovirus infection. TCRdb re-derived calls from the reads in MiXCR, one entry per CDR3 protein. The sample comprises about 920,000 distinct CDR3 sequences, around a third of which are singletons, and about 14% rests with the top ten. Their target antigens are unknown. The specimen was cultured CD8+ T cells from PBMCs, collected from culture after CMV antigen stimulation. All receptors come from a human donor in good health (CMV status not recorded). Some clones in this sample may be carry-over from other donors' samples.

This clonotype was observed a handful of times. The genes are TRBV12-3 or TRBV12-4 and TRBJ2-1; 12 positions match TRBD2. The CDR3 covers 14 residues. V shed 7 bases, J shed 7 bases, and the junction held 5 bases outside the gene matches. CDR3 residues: CASTPGLAGNEQFF. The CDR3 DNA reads TGTGCCAGCACCCCGGGACTAGCGGGTAATGAGCAGTTCTTC.

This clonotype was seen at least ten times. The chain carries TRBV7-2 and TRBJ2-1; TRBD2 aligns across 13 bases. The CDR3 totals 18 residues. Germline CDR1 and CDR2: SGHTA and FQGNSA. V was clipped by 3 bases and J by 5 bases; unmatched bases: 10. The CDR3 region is CASSFNLLAGGPHNEQFF. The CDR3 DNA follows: TGTGCCAGCAGCTTCAACCTACTAGCGGGGGGGCCCCACAATGAGCAGTTCTTC.

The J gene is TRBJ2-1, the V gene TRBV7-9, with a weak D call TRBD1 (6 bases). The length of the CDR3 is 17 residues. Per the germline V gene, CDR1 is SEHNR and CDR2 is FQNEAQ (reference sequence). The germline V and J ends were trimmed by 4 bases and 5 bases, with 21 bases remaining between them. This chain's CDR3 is CASSSIQGRGPHNEQFF. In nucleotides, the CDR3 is TGTGCCAGCAGCTCCATACAGGGTCGGGGACCTCACAATGAGCAGTTCTTC.

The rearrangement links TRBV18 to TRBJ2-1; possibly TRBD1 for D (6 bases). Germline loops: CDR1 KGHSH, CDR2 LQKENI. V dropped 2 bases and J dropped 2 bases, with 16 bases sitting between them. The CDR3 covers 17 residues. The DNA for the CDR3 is TGTGCCAGCTCACCAACAAGACAGGTCCTTACCTACAATGAGCAGTTCTTC. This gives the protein CASSPTRQVLTYNEQFF.

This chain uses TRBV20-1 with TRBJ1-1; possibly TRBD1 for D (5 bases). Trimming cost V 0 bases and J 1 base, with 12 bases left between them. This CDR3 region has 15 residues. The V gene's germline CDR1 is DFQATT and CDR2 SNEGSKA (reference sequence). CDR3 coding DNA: TGCAGTGCTAGAGATCGGGGGGGGAAGAACACTGAAGCTTTCTTT. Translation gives CSARDRGGKNTEAFF.

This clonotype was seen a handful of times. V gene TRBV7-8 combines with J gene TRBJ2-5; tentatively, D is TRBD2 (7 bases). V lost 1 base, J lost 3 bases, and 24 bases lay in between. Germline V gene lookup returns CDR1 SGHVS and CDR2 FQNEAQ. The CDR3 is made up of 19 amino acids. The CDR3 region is CASSLDEGGSGLFEETQYF. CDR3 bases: TGTGCCAGCAGCTTAGACGAGGGGGGTAGCGGGTTATTTGAAGAGACCCAGTACTTC.

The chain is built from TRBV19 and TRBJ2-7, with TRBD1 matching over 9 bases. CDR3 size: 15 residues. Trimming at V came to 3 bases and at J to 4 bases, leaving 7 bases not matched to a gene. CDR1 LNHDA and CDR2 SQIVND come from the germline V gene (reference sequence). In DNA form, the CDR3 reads TGTGCCAGTAGTATTGACGACAGGGGGTTTTACGAGCAGTACTTC. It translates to CASSIDDRGFYEQYF.

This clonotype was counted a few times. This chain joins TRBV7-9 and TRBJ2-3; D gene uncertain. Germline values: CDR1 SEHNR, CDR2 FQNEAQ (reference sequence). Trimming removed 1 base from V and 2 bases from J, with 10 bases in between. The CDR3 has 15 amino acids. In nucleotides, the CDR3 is TGTGCCAGCAGCTTAGGCCACCTATCCACAGATACGCAGTATTTT. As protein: CASSLGHLSTDTQYF.

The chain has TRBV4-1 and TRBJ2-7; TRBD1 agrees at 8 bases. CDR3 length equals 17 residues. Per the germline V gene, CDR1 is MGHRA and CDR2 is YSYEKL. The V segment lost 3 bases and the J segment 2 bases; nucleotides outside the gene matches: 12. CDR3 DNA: TGCGCCAGCAGCCAGCTGGACAGGGCCCTGGAGGCCTACGAGCAGTACTTC. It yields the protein CASSQLDRALEAYEQYF.

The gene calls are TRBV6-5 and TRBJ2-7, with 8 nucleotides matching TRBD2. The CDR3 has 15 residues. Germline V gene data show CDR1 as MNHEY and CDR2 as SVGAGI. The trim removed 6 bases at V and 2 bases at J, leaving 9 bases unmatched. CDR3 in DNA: TGTGCCAGCAGCTCTTCAGAGGGACTAGCCTACGAGCAGTACTTC. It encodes CASSSSEGLAYEQYF.

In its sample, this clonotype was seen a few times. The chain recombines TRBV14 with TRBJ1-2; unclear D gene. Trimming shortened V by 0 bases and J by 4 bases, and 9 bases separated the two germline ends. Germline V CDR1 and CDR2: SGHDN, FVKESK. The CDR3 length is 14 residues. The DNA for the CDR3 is TGTGCCAGCAGCCAAGAGAACAGCCCCTATGGCTACACCTTC. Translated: CASSQENSPYGYTF.

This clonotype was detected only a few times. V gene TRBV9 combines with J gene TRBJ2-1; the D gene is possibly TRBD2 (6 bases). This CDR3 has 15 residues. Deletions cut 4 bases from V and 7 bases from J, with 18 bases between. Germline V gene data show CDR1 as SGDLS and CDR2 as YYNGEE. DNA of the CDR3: TGTGCCAGCAGCCCGCGCGGGGCGTTATTAAATGAGCAGTTCTTC. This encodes CASSPRGALLNEQFF.

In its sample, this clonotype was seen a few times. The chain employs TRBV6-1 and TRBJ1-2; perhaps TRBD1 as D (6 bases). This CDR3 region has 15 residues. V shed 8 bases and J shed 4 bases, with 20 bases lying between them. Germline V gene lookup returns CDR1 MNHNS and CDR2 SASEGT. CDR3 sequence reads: CASSLLGGAGYGYTF. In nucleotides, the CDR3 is TGTGCCAGCTCACTACTGGGGGGGGCAGGCTATGGCTACACCTTC.

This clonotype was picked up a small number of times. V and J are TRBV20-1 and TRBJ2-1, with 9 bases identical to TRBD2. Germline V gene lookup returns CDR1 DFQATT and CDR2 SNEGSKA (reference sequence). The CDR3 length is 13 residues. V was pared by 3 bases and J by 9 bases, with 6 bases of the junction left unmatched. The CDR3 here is CSARGGGAPEQFF. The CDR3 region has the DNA TGCAGTGCTAGGGGCGGGGGGGCCCCTGAGCAGTTCTTC.

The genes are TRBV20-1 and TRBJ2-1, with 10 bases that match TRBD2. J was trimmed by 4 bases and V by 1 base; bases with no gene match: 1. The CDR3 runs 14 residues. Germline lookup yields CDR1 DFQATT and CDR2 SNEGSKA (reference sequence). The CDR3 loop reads CSARGSGGYNEQFF. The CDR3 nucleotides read TGCAGTGCTAGAGGTAGCGGGGGGTACAATGAGCAGTTCTTC.

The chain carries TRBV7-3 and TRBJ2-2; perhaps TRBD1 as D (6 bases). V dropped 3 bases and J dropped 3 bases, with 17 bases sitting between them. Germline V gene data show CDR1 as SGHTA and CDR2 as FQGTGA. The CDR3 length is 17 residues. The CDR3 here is CASSFSPQGRDTGELFF. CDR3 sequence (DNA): TGTGCCAGCAGCTTCTCCCCTCAGGGGCGCGACACCGGGGAGCTGTTTTTT.

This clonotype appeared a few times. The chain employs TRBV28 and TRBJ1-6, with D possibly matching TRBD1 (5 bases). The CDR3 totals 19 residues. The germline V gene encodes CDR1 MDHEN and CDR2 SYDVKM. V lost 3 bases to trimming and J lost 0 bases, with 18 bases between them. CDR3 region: CASSLLSGRRSSYNSPLHF. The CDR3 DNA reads TGTGCCAGCAGTTTGCTTTCGGGACGAAGGAGCTCCTATAATTCACCCCTCCACTTT. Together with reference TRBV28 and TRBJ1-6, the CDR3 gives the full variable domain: DVKVTQSSRYLVKRTGEKVFLECVQDMDHENMFWYRQDPGLGLRLIYFSYDVKMKEKGDIPEGYSVSREKKERFSLILESASTNQTSMYLCASSLLSGRRSSYNSPLHFGNGTRLTVT.

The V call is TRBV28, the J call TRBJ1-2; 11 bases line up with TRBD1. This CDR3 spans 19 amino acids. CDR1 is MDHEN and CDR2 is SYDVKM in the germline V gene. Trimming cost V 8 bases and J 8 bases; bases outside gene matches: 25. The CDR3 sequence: CASVWDGDRGTINLGGYTF. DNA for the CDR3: TGTGCCAGCGTTTGGGACGGGGACAGGGGGACTATTAACTTGGGGGGCTACACCTTC.

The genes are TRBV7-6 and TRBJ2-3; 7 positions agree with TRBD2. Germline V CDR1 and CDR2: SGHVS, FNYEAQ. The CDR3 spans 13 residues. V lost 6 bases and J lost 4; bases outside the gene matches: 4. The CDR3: CASRRLAADTQYF. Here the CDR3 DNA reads TGTGCCAGCAGAAGGCTAGCGGCAGATACGCAGTATTTT. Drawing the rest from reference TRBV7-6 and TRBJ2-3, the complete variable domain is GAGVSQSPRYKVTKRGQDVALRCDPISGHVSLYWYRQALGQGPEFLTYFNYEAQQDKSGLPNDRFSAERPEGSISTLTIQRTEQRDSAMYRCASRRLAADTQYFGPGTRLTVL.

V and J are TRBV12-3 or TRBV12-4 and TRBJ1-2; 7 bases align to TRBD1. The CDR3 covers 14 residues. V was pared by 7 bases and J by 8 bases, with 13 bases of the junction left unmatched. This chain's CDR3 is CASTLGTGAKGYTF. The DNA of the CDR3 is TGTGCCAGCACCCTTGGAACAGGGGCTAAGGGCTACACCTTC.

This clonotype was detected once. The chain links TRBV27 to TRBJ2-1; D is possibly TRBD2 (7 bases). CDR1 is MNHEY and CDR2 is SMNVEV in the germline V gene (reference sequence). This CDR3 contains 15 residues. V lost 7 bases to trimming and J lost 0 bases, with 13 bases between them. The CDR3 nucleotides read TGTGCCAGCATTAGGGGGGGCAGCTCCTACAATGAGCAGTTCTTC. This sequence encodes CASIRGGSSYNEQFF.

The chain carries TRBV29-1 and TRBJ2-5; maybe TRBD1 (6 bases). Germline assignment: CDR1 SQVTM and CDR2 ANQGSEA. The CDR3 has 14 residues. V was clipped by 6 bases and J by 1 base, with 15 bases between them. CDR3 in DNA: TGCAGCGTACCGGGACAAGGTGCCCAAGAGACCCAGTACTTC. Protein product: CSVPGQGAQETQYF.

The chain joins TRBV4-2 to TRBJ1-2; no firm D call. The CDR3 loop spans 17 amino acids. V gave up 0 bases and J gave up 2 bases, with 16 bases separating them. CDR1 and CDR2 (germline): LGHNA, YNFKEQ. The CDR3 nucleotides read TGTGCCAGCAGCCAAGATGAGGAGGGATGGATGAACTATGGCTACACCTTC. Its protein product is CASSQDEEGWMNYGYTF.

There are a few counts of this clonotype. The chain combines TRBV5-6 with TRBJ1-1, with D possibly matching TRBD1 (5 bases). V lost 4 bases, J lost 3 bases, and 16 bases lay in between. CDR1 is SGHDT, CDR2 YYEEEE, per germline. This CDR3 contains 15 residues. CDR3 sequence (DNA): TGTGCCAGCAGCGACTGGCCAGGGAGTCACACTGAAGCTTTCTTT. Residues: CASSDWPGSHTEAFF.

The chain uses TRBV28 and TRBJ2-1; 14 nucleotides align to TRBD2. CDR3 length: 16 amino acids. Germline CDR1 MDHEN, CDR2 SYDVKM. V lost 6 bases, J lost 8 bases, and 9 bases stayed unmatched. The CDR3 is CASSSLGTSGGYEQFF. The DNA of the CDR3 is TGTGCCAGCAGCAGCCTTGGGACTAGCGGGGGATATGAGCAGTTCTTC. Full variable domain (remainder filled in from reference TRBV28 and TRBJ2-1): DVKVTQSSRYLVKRTGEKVFLECVQDMDHENMFWYRQDPGLGLRLIYFSYDVKMKEKGDIPEGYSVSREKKERFSLILESASTNQTSMYLCASSSLGTSGGYEQFFGPGTRLTVL.

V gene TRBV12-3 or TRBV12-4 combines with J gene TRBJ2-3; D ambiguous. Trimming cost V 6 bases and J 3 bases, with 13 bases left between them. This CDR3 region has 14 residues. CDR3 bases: TGTGCCAGCAGCCTGACACGATATACAGATACGCAGTATTTT. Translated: CASSLTRYTDTQYF.

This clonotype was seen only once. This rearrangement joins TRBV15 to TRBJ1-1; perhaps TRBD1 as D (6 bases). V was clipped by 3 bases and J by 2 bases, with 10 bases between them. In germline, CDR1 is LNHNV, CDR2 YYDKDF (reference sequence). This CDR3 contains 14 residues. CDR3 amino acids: CATSRGAVNTEAFF. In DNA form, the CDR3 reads TGTGCCACCAGCAGGGGGGCGGTTAACACTGAAGCTTTCTTT.

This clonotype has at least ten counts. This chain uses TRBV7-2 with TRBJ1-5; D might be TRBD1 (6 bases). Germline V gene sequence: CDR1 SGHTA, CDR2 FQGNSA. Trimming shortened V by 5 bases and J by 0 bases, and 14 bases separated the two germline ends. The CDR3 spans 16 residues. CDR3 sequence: CASSPTGQTSNQPQHF. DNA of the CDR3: TGTGCCAGCAGCCCAACCGGACAGACTAGCAATCAGCCCCAGCATTTT. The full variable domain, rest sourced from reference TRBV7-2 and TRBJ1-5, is GAGVSQSPSNKVTEKGKDVELRCDPISGHTALYWYRQSLGQGLEFLIYFQGNSAPDKSGLPSDRFSAERTGGSVSTLTIQRTQQEDSAVYLCASSPTGQTSNQPQHFGDGTRLSIL.

The CDR3 coding sequence is TGCGCCAGCAGTGAGTCGAACTCTCGCACAGATACGCAGTATTTT. Protein product: CASSESNSRTDTQYF. The chain combines TRBV10-2 with TRBJ2-3; D remains ambiguous. Germline V gene sequence: CDR1 WSHSY, CDR2 SAAADI. Between the trimmed V and J ends, which lost 0 bases and 1 base, there was a span of 8 bases. This CDR3 is built from 15 residues.

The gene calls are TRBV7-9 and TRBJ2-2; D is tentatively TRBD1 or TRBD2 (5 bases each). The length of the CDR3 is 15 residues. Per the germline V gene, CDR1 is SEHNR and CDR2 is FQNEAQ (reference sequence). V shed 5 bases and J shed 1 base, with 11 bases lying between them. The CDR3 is CASSLGPMNTGELFF. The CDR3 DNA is TGTGCCAGCAGCCTGGGACCGATGAACACCGGGGAGCTGTTTTTT. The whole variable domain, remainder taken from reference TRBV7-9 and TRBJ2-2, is DTGVSQNPRHKITKRGQNVTFRCDPISEHNRLYWYRQTLGQGPEFLTYFQNEAQLEKSRLLSDRFSAERPKGSFSTLEIQRTEQGDSAMYLCASSLGPMNTGELFFGEGSRLTVL.

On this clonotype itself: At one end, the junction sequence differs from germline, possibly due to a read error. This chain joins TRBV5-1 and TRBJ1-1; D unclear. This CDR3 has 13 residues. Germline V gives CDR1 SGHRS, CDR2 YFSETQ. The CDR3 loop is CASSFQSNTETFF. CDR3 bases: TGCGCCAGCAGCTTCCAGTCGAACACTGAAACTTTCTTT.

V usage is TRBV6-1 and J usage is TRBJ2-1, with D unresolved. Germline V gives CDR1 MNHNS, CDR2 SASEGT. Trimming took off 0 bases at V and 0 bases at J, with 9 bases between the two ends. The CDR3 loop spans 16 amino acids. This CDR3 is CASSEALFSSYNEQFF. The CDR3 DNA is TGTGCCAGCAGTGAAGCGCTCTTTAGCTCCTACAATGAGCAGTTCTTC.